These 8 T cell receptor beta chains were sequenced from one sample in a study of identical twins. MiXCR, applied by TCRdb to the 5' RACE reads, yields one record per CDR3 protein. The sample carries hundreds of thousands of distinct CDR3 sequences, around 21% recorded once. This same sample was also taken into another study, of T cells expressing NK-cell markers.

Sequenced input: PBMCs. The source of these receptors is a woman aged 18-35 years in good health.

The chain is built from TRBV7-9 and TRBJ2-1; D unresolved. The CDR3 loop spans 15 amino acids. In germline, CDR1 is SEHNR, CDR2 FQNEAQ (reference sequence). Trimming took off 8 bases at V and 0 bases at J, with 14 bases between the two ends. The CDR3 region is CASGNLGGSYNEQFF. The CDR3, as DNA: TGTGCCAGCGGAAACCTGGGTGGCTCCTACAATGAGCAGTTCTTC.

This clonotype occurred once. The V call is TRBV12-3 or TRBV12-4, the J call TRBJ2-3; 7 nucleotides match TRBD2. The V segment lost 0 bases and the J segment 3 bases; nucleotides outside the gene matches: 9. This CDR3 spans 17 amino acids. The chain's CDR3 is CASSLAGGLRITDTQYF. Written as DNA, the CDR3 is TGTGCCAGCAGTTTAGCGGGGGGGTTGAGAATTACAGATACGCAGTATTTT.

V gene TRBV12-3 or TRBV12-4 combines with J gene TRBJ2-7; unclear D gene. The CDR3 is 14 residues long. Trimming took off 1 base at V and 6 bases at J, with 13 bases between the two ends. Written as DNA, the CDR3 is TGTGCCAGCAGTTTAGTCCATGGGGTAAGCGAGCAGTACTTC. Amino acid sequence: CASSLVHGVSEQYF.

This chain links TRBV29-1 with TRBJ2-2, with D possibly TRBD1 on 5 matching bases. The CDR3 spans 13 residues. Trimming pared 4 bases from V and 1 base from J, leaving 7 bases between. CDR1 is SQVTM and CDR2 is ANQGSEA in the germline V gene. The CDR3 region is CSVGDRNTGELFF. In DNA, the CDR3 is TGCAGCGTTGGAGACAGGAACACCGGGGAGCTGTTTTTT.

This chain uses TRBV25-1 with TRBJ2-7; D gene unclear. CDR1 and CDR2 (germline): MGHDK, SYGVNS. There are 12 residues in the CDR3. V lost 4 bases to trimming and J lost 6 bases, with 10 bases between them. The CDR3 DNA reads TGTGCCAGCAGTGGCCTGAGAGGCGAGCAGTACTTC. Protein: CASSGLRGEQYF.

The rearrangement uses TRBV10-1 and TRBJ2-5, with TRBD2 identical over 9 bases. With 2 bases clipped from V and 4 bases from J, the junction kept 14 bases outside the gene matches. CDR3 length equals 18 residues. CDR1 is WNHNN and CDR2 is SYGVQD in the germline V gene (reference sequence). CDR3 sequence reads: CASSEGGGSGGSLETQYF. The CDR3, as DNA: TGCGCCAGCAGTGAGGGCGGAGGTAGCGGGGGAAGTCTAGAGACCCAGTACTTC.

This clonotype was seen only a few times. The rearrangement uses TRBV12-3 or TRBV12-4 and TRBJ1-2; maybe TRBD1 (5 bases). The CDR3 spans 14 residues. The V and J ends lost 6 bases and 2 bases respectively, with 13 bases between them. The DNA of the CDR3 is TGTGCCAGCAGAGCCCTGACAGAAAACTATGGCTACACCTTC. Amino acids: CASRALTENYGYTF.

This clonotype was observed a few times. The V call is TRBV12-3 or TRBV12-4, the J call TRBJ2-1; 8 nucleotides line up with TRBD1. CDR3 length equals 16 residues. V lost 3 bases to trimming and J lost 3 bases; unmatched junction nucleotides: 7. The CDR3 sequence is CASSFNRGWYYNEQFF. The CDR3 DNA is TGTGCCAGCAGTTTCAACAGGGGGTGGTACTACAATGAGCAGTTCTTC.